This T cell receptor beta chain was observed in a study of CD8 T cells in ankylosing spondylitis. Whole-study results and caveats: CD8+ by phenotype, disease-linked clones were relatively rare in peripheral blood. A TCR beta motif made of several highly homologous variants seemed typical of ankylosing spondylitis blood.

This clonotype showed up many times. The antigen remains unidentified. Making the TCR beta libraries involved quantitative 5'-RACE with molecular barcodes. MiXCR, run by TCRdb on the 5' RACE reads, gives a single entry per CDR3 protein. Here the sample spans some 130,000 distinct CDR3 sequences, 9.5% to 12% being singletons. Losses at the gene ends were 3 bases for V and 2 bases for J; bases not matched to a gene: 7. The CDR3 sequence is 14 residues long. Germline V gives CDR1 SQVTM, CDR2 ANQGSEA. This TCR derives from a female donor with ankylosing spondylitis or in good health (not recorded which). The chain links TRBV29-1 to TRBJ2-7; 7 bases match TRBD2. The sequencing sample was made of blood, either unsorted or a sorted T cell fraction (not recorded which). CDR3 loop: CSVESEGGPYEQYF. The CDR3 DNA follows: TGCAGCGTTGAGTCCGAGGGAGGGCCCTACGAGCAGTACTTC.